This T cell receptor beta chain was identified in a study of cytomegalovirus exposure and HLA in healthy donors. The trim removed 5 bases at V and 5 bases at J, leaving 7 bases unmatched. The CDR3 covers 15 residues. Germline V gene sequence: CDR1 SGHTA, CDR2 FQGNSA. Notes on the study in general: The authors considered a cluster of highly shared sequence variants likely to be a sequencing artifact. Sequences of the TCR beta chain were said to predict the HLA-A and HLA-B alleles of most subjects accurately.

It was with 60 Vbeta and 13 Jbeta primers that the PCR ran. Data came from immunoSEQ multiplex PCR; TCRdb stores just in-frame clones and leaves some out. The data show some 100,000 clones, 76% seen once. As for this clone: The antigen is undetermined.

The gene calls are TRBV7-2 and TRBJ2-1; 9 positions agree with TRBD2. The sequencing sample was made of PBMCs. The receptor was derived from a man aged 40-55 years in good health and CMV-seronegative. The CDR3 is CASSPWTSENNEQFF. The CDR3 nucleotides read TGTGCCAGCAGCCCGTGGACTAGCGAAAACAATGAGCAGTTCTTC.